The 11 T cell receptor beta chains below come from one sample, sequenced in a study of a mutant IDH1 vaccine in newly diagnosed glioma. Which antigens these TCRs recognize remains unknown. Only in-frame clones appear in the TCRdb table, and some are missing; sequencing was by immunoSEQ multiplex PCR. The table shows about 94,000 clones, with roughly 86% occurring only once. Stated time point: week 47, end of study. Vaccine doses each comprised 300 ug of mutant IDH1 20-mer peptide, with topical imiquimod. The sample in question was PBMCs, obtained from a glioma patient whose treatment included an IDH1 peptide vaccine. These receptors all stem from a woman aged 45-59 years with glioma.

The CDR3 coding sequence is TGCGCCAGCAGTGACTTCCCGTACAATGAGCAGTTCTTC. Amino acid sequence: CASSDFPYNEQFF. V and J are TRBV10-2 and TRBJ2-1; D ambiguous. The germline CDR1 and CDR2 sequences are WSHSY and SAAADI. CDR3 length: 13 residues. The V and J ends lost 3 bases and 4 bases respectively, with 7 bases between them.

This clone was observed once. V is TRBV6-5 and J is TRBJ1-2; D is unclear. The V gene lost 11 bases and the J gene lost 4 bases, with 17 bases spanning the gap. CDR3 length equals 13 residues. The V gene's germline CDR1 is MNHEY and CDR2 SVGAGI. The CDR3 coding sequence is TGTGCCGTCCGATGGGAGGAGAGCTATGGCTACACCTTC. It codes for CAVRWEESYGYTF.

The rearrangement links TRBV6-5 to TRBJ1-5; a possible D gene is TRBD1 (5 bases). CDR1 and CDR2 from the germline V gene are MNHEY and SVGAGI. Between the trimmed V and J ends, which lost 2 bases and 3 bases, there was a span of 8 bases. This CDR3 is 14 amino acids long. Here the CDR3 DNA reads TGTGCCAGCAGTTACCTAGGGGCCAATCAGCCCCAGCATTTT. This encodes CASSYLGANQPQHF.

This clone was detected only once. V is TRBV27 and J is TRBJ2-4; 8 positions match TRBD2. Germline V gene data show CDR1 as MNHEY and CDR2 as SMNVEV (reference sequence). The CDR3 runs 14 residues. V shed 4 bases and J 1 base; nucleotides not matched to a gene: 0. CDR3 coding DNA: TGTGCCAGCAGTTCGGGGGGGGCCAAAAACATTCAGTACTTC. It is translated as CASSSGGAKNIQYF.

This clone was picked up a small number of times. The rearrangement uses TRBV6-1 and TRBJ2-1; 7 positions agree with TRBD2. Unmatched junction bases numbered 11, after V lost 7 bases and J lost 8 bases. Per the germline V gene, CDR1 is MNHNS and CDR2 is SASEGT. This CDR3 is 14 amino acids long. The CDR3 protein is CASKRGGSFDEQFF. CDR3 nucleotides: TGTGCCAGCAAGAGGGGCGGGAGTTTTGATGAGCAGTTCTTC.

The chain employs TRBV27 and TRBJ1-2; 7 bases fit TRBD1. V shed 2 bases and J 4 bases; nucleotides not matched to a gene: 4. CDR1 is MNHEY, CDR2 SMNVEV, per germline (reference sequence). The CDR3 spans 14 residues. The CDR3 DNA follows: TGTGCCAGCAGTTTAACAGGGGATGGCTATGGCTACACCTTC. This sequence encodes CASSLTGDGYGYTF.

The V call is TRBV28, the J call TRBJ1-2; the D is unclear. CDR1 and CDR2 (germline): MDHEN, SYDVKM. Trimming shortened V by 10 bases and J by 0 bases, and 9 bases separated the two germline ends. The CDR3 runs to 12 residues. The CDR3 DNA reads TGTGCCACCAAACCTCCTAACTATGGCTACACCTTC. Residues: CATKPPNYGYTF.

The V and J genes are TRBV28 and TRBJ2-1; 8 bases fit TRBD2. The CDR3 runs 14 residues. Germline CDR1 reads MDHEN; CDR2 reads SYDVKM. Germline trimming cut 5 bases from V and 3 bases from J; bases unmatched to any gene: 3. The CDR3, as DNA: TGTGCCAGCAGTCAGGGACTAGACTACAATGAGCAGTTCTTC. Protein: CASSQGLDYNEQFF.

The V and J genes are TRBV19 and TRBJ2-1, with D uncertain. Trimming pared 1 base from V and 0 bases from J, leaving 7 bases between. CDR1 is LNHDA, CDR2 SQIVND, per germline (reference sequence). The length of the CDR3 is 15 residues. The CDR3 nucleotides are TGTGCCAGTAGTATAGCGGAGAGCTCCTACAATGAGCAGTTCTTC. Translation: CASSIAESSYNEQFF.

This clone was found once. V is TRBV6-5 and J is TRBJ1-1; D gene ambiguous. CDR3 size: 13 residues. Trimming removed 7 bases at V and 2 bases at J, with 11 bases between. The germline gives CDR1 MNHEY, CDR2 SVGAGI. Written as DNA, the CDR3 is TGTGCCAGCACCCCGGCAGTAAACACTGAAGCTTTCTTT. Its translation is CASTPAVNTEAFF.

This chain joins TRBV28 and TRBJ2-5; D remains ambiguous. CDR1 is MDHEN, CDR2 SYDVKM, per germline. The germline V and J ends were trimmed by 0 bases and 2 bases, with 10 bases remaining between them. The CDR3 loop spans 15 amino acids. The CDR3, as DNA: TGTGCCAGCAGTTTATGGGGCCAGTCTCAAGAGACCCAGTACTTC. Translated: CASSLWGQSQETQYF.